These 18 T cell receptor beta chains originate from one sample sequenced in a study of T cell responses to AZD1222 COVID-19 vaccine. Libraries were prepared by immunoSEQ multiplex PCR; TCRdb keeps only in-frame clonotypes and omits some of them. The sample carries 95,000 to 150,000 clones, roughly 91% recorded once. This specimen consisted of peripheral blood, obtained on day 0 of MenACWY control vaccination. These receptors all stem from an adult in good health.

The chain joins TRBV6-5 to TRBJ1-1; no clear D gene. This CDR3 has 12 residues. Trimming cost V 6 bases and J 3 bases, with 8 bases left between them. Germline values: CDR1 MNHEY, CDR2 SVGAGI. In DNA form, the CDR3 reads TGTGCCAGCAGAGGCGGATACACTGAAGCTTTCTTT. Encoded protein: CASRGGYTEAFF.

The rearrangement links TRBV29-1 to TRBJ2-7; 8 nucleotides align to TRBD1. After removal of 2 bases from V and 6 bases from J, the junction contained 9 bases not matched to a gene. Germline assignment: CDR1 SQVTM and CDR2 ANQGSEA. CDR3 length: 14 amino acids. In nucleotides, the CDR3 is TGCAGCGTTGAATCCAGGCAGGGGGCAGGCGAGCAGTACTTC. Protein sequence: CSVESRQGAGEQYF.

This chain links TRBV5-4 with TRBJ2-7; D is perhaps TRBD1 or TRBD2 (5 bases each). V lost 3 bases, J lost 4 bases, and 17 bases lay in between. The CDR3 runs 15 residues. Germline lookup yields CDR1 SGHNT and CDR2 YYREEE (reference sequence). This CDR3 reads CASSSWGSPPYEQYF. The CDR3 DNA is TGTGCCAGCAGCTCATGGGGGTCTCCCCCATACGAGCAGTACTTC. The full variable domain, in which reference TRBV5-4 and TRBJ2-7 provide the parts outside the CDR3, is ETGVTQSPTHLIKTRGQQVTLRCSSQSGHNTVSWYQQALGQGPQFIFQYYREEENGRGNFPPRFSGLQFPNYSSELNVNALELDDSALYLCASSSWGSPPYEQYFGPGTRLTVT.

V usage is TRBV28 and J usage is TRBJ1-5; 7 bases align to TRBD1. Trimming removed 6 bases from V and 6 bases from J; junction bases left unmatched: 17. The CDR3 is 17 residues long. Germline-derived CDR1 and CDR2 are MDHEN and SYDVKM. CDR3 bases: TGTGCCAGCAGCCTTATCCTCGATACAGGGGTCAGTCAGCCCCAGCATTTT. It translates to CASSLILDTGVSQPQHF.

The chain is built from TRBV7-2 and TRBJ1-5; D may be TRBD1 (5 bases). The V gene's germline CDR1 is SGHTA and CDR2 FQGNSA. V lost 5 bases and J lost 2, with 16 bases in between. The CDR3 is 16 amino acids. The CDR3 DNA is TGTGCCAGCAGCCAAAGCGGGATGGGGGGCAATCAGCCCCAGCATTTT. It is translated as CASSQSGMGGNQPQHF.

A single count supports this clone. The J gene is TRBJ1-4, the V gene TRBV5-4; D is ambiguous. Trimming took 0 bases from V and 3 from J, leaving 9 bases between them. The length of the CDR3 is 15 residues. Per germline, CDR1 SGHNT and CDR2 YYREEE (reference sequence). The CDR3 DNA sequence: TGTGCCAGCAGCTTGGAACCAGGCTCTAATGAAAAACTGTTTTTT. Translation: CASSLEPGSNEKLFF.

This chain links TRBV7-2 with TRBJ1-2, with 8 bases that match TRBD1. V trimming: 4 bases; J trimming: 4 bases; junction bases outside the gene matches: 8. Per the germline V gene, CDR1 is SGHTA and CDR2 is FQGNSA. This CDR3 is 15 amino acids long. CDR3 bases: TGTGCCAGCAGCTCAGCGGACAGGGCTTCCTATGGCTACACCTTC. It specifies CASSSADRASYGYTF.

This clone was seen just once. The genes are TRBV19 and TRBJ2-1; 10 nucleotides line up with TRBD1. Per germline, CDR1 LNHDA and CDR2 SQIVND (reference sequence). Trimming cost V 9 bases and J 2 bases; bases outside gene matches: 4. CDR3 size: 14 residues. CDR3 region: CASQTGGAYNEQFF. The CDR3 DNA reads TGTGCCAGCCAGACAGGGGGCGCCTACAATGAGCAGTTCTTC.

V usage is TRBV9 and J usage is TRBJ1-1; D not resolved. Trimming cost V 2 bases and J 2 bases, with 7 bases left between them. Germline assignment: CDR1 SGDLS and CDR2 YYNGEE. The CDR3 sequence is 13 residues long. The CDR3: CASSVSLNTEAFF. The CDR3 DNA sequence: TGTGCCAGCAGCGTCTCACTAAACACTGAAGCTTTCTTT.

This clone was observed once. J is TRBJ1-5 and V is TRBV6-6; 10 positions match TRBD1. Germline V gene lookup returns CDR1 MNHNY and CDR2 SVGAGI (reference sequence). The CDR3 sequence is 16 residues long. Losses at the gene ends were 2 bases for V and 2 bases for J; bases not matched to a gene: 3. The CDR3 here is CASSYAGTGGNQPQHF. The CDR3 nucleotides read TGTGCCAGCAGTTACGCCGGGACAGGGGGCAATCAGCCCCAGCATTTT.

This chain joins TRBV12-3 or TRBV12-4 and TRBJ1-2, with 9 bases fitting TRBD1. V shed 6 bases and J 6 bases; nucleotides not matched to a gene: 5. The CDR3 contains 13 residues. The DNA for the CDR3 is TGTGCCAGCAGACCAACAGGGGGCGATGGCTACACCTTC. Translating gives CASRPTGGDGYTF.

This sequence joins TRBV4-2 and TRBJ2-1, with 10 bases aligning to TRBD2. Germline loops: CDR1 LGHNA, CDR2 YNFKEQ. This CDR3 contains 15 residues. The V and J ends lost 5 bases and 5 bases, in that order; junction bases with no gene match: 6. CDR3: CASSYLAGVDNEQFF. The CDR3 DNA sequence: TGTGCCAGCAGCTATCTAGCGGGAGTAGACAATGAGCAGTTCTTC.

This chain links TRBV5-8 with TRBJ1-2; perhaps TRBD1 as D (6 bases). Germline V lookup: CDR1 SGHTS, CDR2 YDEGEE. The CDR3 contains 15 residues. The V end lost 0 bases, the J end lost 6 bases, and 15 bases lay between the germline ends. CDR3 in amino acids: CASSLDLQGRHGYTF. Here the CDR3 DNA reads TGTGCCAGCAGCTTGGACCTCCAGGGGAGGCATGGCTACACCTTC.

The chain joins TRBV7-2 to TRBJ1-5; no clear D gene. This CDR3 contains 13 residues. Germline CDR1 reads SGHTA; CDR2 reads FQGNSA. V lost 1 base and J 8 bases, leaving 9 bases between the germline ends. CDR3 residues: CASSLGAGEPQHF. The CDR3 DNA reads TGTGCCAGCAGCTTAGGTGCAGGCGAGCCCCAGCATTTT.

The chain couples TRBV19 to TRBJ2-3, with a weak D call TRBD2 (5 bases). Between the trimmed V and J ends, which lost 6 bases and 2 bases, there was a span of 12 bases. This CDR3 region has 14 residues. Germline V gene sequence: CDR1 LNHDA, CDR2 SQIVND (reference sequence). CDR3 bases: TGTGCCAGTAGACGACCCGGGGACACAGATACGCAGTATTTT. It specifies CASRRPGDTDTQYF.

Written as DNA, the CDR3 is TGTGCCAGCTCGAGTCAGGGGGCTCTGCACAATGAGCAGTTCTTC. Translating it yields CASSSQGALHNEQFF. The chain uses TRBV27 and TRBJ2-1; 8 nucleotides match TRBD1. J gave up 5 bases and V 8 bases, and 11 bases lay outside the gene matches. The CDR3 sequence is 15 residues long. Germline CDR1 is MNHEY and CDR2 is SMNVEV (reference sequence).

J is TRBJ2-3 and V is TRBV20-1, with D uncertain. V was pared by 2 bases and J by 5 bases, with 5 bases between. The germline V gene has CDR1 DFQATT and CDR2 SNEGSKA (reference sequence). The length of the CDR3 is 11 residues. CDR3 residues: CSARWGDTQYF. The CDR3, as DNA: TGCAGTGCTAGATGGGGAGATACGCAGTATTTT.

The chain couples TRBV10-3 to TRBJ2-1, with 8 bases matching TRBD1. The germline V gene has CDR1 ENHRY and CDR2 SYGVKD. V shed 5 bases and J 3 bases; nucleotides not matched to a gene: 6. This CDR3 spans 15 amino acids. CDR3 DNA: TGTGCCATCAGTTCCGACAGGGGAAACTACAATGAGCAGTTCTTC. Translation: CAISSDRGNYNEQFF.